The 14 T cell receptor beta chains below all came from one sample that was sequenced in a study of blood T cell repertoires in COVID-19. Generated by immunoSEQ multiplex PCR, the TCRdb table keeps only in-frame clones and is missing some. The table shows 110,000 to 150,000 clones, with approximately 90% occurring only once. Material for sequencing was peripheral blood. The receptors shown here come from a woman in her 40s with acute or convalescent COVID-19.

This clone was observed a few times. The rearrangement links TRBV4-3 to TRBJ2-7, with D perhaps TRBD2 (6 bases). The CDR3 is 16 residues long. Germline V gene lookup returns CDR1 LGHNA and CDR2 YSLEER. The V end was cut by 0 bases, the J end by 0 bases, with 12 bases between. The CDR3 sequence is CASSQEMGGGSYEQYF. CDR3 nucleotides: TGCGCCAGCAGCCAAGAGATGGGGGGAGGCTCCTACGAGCAGTACTTC.

The chain recombines TRBV28 with TRBJ1-1, with TRBD1 identical over 8 bases. The CDR3 covers 14 residues. The germline CDR1 and CDR2 sequences are MDHEN and SYDVKM. The J segment lost 4 bases and the V segment lost 6 bases, leaving 7 bases of the junction unmatched. The CDR3 loop is CASSPTGGATEAFF. The DNA for the CDR3 is TGTGCCAGCAGCCCCACAGGGGGTGCCACTGAAGCTTTCTTT.

The gene calls are TRBV5-3 and TRBJ2-5, with a weak D call TRBD1 (7 bases). TRBV5-3 is annotated as an ORF whose role is uncertain. Deletions cut 10 bases from V and 2 bases from J, with 12 bases between. CDR3 length: 12 residues. CDR3 amino acids: CALQGGQETQYF. CDR3 DNA: TGTGCCCTCCAGGGGGGACAAGAGACCCAGTACTTC.

J is TRBJ2-1 and V is TRBV7-9, with TRBD2 matching 8 bases. This CDR3 is 17 amino acids long. Germline values: CDR1 SEHNR, CDR2 FQNEAQ (reference sequence). J was trimmed by 0 bases and V by 5 bases; bases with no gene match: 9. The CDR3 region has the DNA TGTGCCAGCAGCCCGGGGGGGAGCCTTAGCTCCTACAATGAGCAGTTCTTC. It translates to CASSPGGSLSSYNEQFF. Looking up the rest from reference TRBV7-9 and TRBJ2-1 gives the full variable domain: DTGVSQNPRHKITKRGQNVTFRCDPISEHNRLYWYRQTLGQGPEFLTYFQNEAQLEKSRLLSDRFSAERPKGSFSTLEIQRTEQGDSAMYLCASSPGGSLSSYNEQFFGPGTRLTVL.

This clone was recorded once. V and J are TRBV7-8 and TRBJ2-3; 12 bases agree with TRBD2. The CDR3 consists of 18 residues. V trimming: 3 bases; J trimming: 3 bases; junction bases outside the gene matches: 10. Germline loops: CDR1 SGHVS, CDR2 FQNEAQ. CDR3 bases: TGTGCCAGCAGCTTTAAGACTAGCGGGAGTGGAGGGACAGATACGCAGTATTTT. It is translated as CASSFKTSGSGGTDTQYF. Based on the CDR3 plus reference TRBV7-8 and TRBJ2-3, the full variable domain is GAGVSQSPRYKVAKRGQDVALRCDPISGHVSLFWYQQALGQGPEFLTYFQNEAQLDKSGLPSDRFFAERPEGSVSTLKIQRTQQEDSAVYLCASSFKTSGSGGTDTQYFGPGTRLTVL.

The chain links TRBV6-5 to TRBJ1-1; 7 nucleotides agree with TRBD1. The CDR3 extends over 15 amino acids. In germline, CDR1 is MNHEY, CDR2 SVGAGI. With V trimmed by 7 bases and J by 4 bases, 12 bases remained unmatched. Here the CDR3 reads CASTYQGGQGTEAFF. CDR3 sequence (DNA): TGTGCCAGCACATACCAGGGGGGCCAGGGCACTGAAGCTTTCTTT.

This clone has only one observation. The CDR3 DNA is TGTGCCAGCAGTGGGAGGGAGGGCTATACGCAGTATTTT. Its translation: CASSGREGYTQYF. The V call is TRBV27, the J call TRBJ2-3; the match to TRBD2 covers 7 bases. This CDR3 region has 13 residues. V lost 5 bases and J lost 7; bases outside the gene matches: 6. Germline values: CDR1 MNHEY, CDR2 SMNVEV (reference sequence).

V usage is TRBV4-3 and J usage is TRBJ2-2; a weak D match, TRBD2 (5 bases). Germline V gene lookup returns CDR1 LGHNA and CDR2 YSLEER. Trimming stripped 0 bases from V and 7 bases from J, with 18 bases between. The CDR3 loop spans 17 amino acids. CDR3 in DNA: TGCGCCAGCAGCCAAGATGTCTACCCTGGAGGTGGCGGGGAGCTGTTTTTT. Translating gives CASSQDVYPGGGGELFF.

This clone came up once. The chain carries TRBV6-2 or TRBV6-3 and TRBJ2-1, with 7 bases fitting TRBD1. CDR3 length: 15 residues. Germline V CDR1 and CDR2: MNHEY, SVGEGT. The V segment lost 6 bases and the J segment 5 bases; nucleotides outside the gene matches: 10. The CDR3 coding sequence is TGTGCCAGCAGCCTACGAGGGACAGTTAACAATGAGCAGTTCTTC. Encoded protein: CASSLRGTVNNEQFF.

The chain is built from TRBV10-3 and TRBJ1-1, with D unclear. V lost 4 bases, J lost 1 base, and 10 bases lay in between. This CDR3 has 14 amino acids. The V gene's germline CDR1 is ENHRY and CDR2 SYGVKD. The CDR3 protein is CAISGGSQNTEAFF. The CDR3 nucleotides read TGTGCCATCAGTGGAGGGTCGCAGAACACTGAAGCTTTCTTT.

This sequence joins TRBV7-6 and TRBJ2-5, with unresolved D. Trimming took 0 bases from V and 1 from J, leaving 6 bases between them. Germline-derived CDR1 and CDR2 are SGHVS and FNYEAQ. This CDR3 has 14 residues. Written as DNA, the CDR3 is TGTGCCAGCAGCTTAGCTCCTTCCCAAGAGACCCAGTACTTC. Its translation: CASSLAPSQETQYF.

V is TRBV7-3 and J is TRBJ2-1, with D tentatively TRBD2 (5 bases). Germline V CDR1 and CDR2: SGHTA, FQGTGA. V was cut by 2 bases and J by 7 bases, with 15 bases left in between. The length of the CDR3 is 15 residues. The chain's CDR3 is CASSLLGGPGNEQFF. The CDR3 DNA is TGTGCCAGCAGCTTACTTGGAGGCCCTGGGAATGAGCAGTTCTTC.

The gene calls are TRBV20-1 and TRBJ2-1, with unresolved D. Germline CDR1 DFQATT, CDR2 SNEGSKA (reference sequence). This CDR3 comprises 12 residues. Trimming stripped 3 bases from V and 9 bases from J, with 12 bases between. The CDR3 loop is CSASGDSGEQFF. CDR3 nucleotides: TGCAGTGCTAGTGGAGACTCGGGTGAGCAGTTCTTC.

The rearrangement uses TRBV11-2 and TRBJ2-3, with TRBD2 identical over 9 bases. CDR3 size: 14 residues. Per germline, CDR1 SGHAT and CDR2 FQNNGV. The ends lost 3 bases at V and 4 bases at J; junction bases unmatched: 2. The CDR3 here is CASSFRLAADTQYF. The CDR3, as DNA: TGTGCCAGCAGCTTTCGACTAGCGGCAGATACGCAGTATTTT.